This T cell receptor beta chain originates from a study of cytomegalovirus exposure and HLA in healthy donors. 60 Vbeta and 13 Jbeta primers were used in PCR. Assay used: immunoSEQ multiplex PCR; TCRdb lists only in-frame clones, some missing. The sample totals roughly 51,000 clones; its top ten clones hold about 6%. Trimming cost V 6 bases and J 5 bases, with 11 bases left between them. CDR1 is MNHEY, CDR2 SVGAGI, per germline. The CDR3 runs to 12 residues. The rearrangement joins TRBV6-5 to TRBJ2-7; D may be TRBD1 (6 bases). The receptor's source is a male donor in good health and CMV-seropositive. Material for sequencing was PBMCs. The CDR3 DNA is TGTGCCAGCAGGCCCAGGGGCGACGAGCAGTACTTC. Translating it yields CASRPRGDEQYF.